These 20 T cell receptor beta chains came from one sample sequenced in a study of T cell responses to AZD1222 COVID-19 vaccine. The assay was immunoSEQ multiplex PCR, and TCRdb's table has in-frame clones only and misses some. The sample has roughly 99,000 clones; around nine tenths are singletons. Sequenced here: peripheral blood, sampled 28 days after the second AZD1222 dose. Source of these receptors: an adult who received the AZD1222 COVID-19 vaccine.

The chain couples TRBV3-1 (or the pseudogene TRBV3-2) to TRBJ1-4, with D uncertain. V was clipped by 2 bases and J by 8 bases, with 12 bases between them. The CDR3 totals 14 residues. Germline CDR1 and CDR2: LGHDT and YNNKEL (reference sequence). The CDR3, as DNA: TGTGCCAGCAGCCAAAGGCCGTCGGGGGAAAAACTGTTTTTT. Translation gives CASSQRPSGEKLFF.

J is TRBJ2-3 and V is TRBV11-3; D is unresolved. The CDR3 runs to 13 residues. CDR1 is SGHNT and CDR2 is YENEEA in the germline V gene. V was trimmed by 6 bases and J by 1 base, leaving 8 bases between them. The CDR3 is CASRGIGTDTQYF. The CDR3 bases are TGTGCCAGCAGGGGGATCGGCACAGATACGCAGTATTTT.

The chain couples TRBV29-1 to TRBJ2-3; D is ambiguous. V gave up 4 bases and J gave up 0 bases, with 14 bases separating them. Germline assignment: CDR1 SQVTM and CDR2 ANQGSEA. The CDR3 is 15 residues long. CDR3 bases: TGCAGCGTTGGAGGCCTGGTTCCCAGCACAGATACGCAGTATTTT. Translating it yields CSVGGLVPSTDTQYF.

This chain links TRBV24-1 with TRBJ2-5, with 11 positions matching TRBD2. The CDR3 runs 17 residues. V shed 4 bases and J 2 bases; nucleotides not matched to a gene: 8. Germline V gene data show CDR1 as KGHDR and CDR2 as SFDVKD. This CDR3 reads CATSERTSGRTQETQYF. CDR3 in DNA: TGTGCCACCAGTGAGAGGACTAGCGGGCGGACTCAAGAGACCCAGTACTTC.

The chain uses TRBV29-1 and TRBJ2-2; D might be TRBD1 or TRBD2, each matching 5 bases. Germline CDR1 and CDR2: SQVTM and ANQGSEA. The CDR3 contains 16 residues. Deletions cut 0 bases from V and 4 bases from J, with 15 bases between. The CDR3 sequence is CSVEDHEGTTTGELFF. DNA for the CDR3: TGCAGCGTTGAAGATCACGAGGGGACGACCACCGGGGAGCTGTTTTTT.

The chain carries TRBV30 and TRBJ1-2, with D hard to call. Per germline, CDR1 GTSNPN and CDR2 SVGIG (reference sequence). V was cut by 0 bases and J by 8 bases, with 28 bases left in between. The CDR3 has 18 amino acids. CDR3 protein: CAWSVQFGYTGGIRGYTF. CDR3 DNA: TGTGCCTGGAGTGTACAGTTTGGATACACGGGAGGGATTCGGGGCTACACCTTC. Looking up the rest from reference TRBV30 and TRBJ1-2 gives the full variable domain: SQTIHQWPATLVQPVGSPLSLECTVEGTSNPNLYWYRQAAGRGLQLLFYSVGIGQISSEVPQNLSASRPQDRQFILSSKKLLLSDSGFYLCAWSVQFGYTGGIRGYTFGSGTRLTVV.

V usage is TRBV7-9 and J usage is TRBJ1-2, with a possible D match to TRBD1 (5 bases). The CDR3 has 15 amino acids. V was trimmed by 3 bases and J by 7 bases, leaving 18 bases between them. Germline V gene sequence: CDR1 SEHNR, CDR2 FQNEAQ (reference sequence). For the CDR3, the DNA is TGTGCCAGCAGCTTCCTAGGACAAACATTGGGTGGCTACACCTTC. This encodes CASSFLGQTLGGYTF.

V and J are TRBV2 and TRBJ1-1; D is ambiguous. Germline CDR1 and CDR2: SNHLY and FYNNEI. V shed 3 bases and J shed 0 bases, with 11 bases lying between them. The CDR3 loop spans 15 amino acids. The CDR3 bases are TGTGCCAGCAGTGATGTGCGGTCCATGAACACTGAAGCTTTCTTT. It specifies CASSDVRSMNTEAFF.

The V call is TRBV15, the J call TRBJ2-2; D perhaps matches TRBD1 (5 bases). CDR3 size: 15 residues. Trimming took 4 bases from V and 9 from J, leaving 18 bases between them. CDR1 LNHNV and CDR2 YYDKDF come from the germline V gene (reference sequence). This CDR3 is CATSTGQGRTRELFF. Here the CDR3 DNA reads TGTGCCACCAGCACTGGGCAGGGCCGGACCCGGGAGCTGTTTTTT.

This chain uses TRBV6-5 with TRBJ1-6; no firm D call. The CDR3 is 14 amino acids. The germline V gene has CDR1 MNHEY and CDR2 SVGAGI. V dropped 7 bases and J dropped 0 bases, with 7 bases sitting between them. CDR3 sequence (DNA): TGTGCCAGCACGTTAAGCTCCTATAATTCACCCCTCCACTTT. Translated: CASTLSSYNSPLHF.

This CDR3 reads CASSLAASGSGYEQFF. The CDR3 coding sequence is TGTGCCAGCAGCTTAGCGGCTAGCGGGAGTGGGTATGAGCAGTTCTTC. The chain carries TRBV7-8 and TRBJ2-1; 10 bases agree with TRBD2. CDR1 SGHVS and CDR2 FQNEAQ come from the germline V gene. The trim removed 0 bases at V and 8 bases at J, leaving 7 bases unmatched. The CDR3 has 16 amino acids.

The gene calls are TRBV30 and TRBJ2-6; 8 bases agree with TRBD2. V lost 8 bases and J lost 4; bases outside the gene matches: 1. Germline CDR1 is GTSNPN and CDR2 is SVGIG (reference sequence). The CDR3 sequence is 12 residues long. This CDR3 is CAREGGANVLTF. The CDR3 region has the DNA TGTGCCCGGGAGGGGGGGGCCAACGTCCTGACTTTC.

V gene TRBV19 combines with J gene TRBJ2-5; D may correspond to TRBD1 or TRBD2 (5 bases each). This CDR3 region has 16 residues. V was shortened by 3 bases and J by 4 bases, with 18 bases between the two germline ends. Germline CDR1 LNHDA, CDR2 SQIVND (reference sequence). CDR3 DNA sequence: TGTGCCAGTAGTATTTTTTGGGACGCCGAAGGAGAGACCCAGTACTTC. It yields the protein CASSIFWDAEGETQYF.

This clone appeared a single time. The chain recombines TRBV2 with TRBJ2-7; 7 bases map to TRBD1. The CDR3 has 15 amino acids. V gave up 6 bases and J gave up 2 bases; unmatched junction bases: 10. Germline CDR1 SNHLY, CDR2 FYNNEI. CDR3 residues: CASSERQGSPYEQYF. In DNA form, the CDR3 reads TGTGCCAGCAGCGAACGACAGGGTTCCCCCTACGAGCAGTACTTC.

The DNA for the CDR3 is TGTGCCAGCAGTTTAGGGCACAGCACTGAAGCTTTCTTT. Its translation: CASSLGHSTEAFF. V gene TRBV12-3 or TRBV12-4 combines with J gene TRBJ1-1, with unresolved D. CDR3 length: 13 residues. V was trimmed by 1 base and J by 4 bases, leaving 7 bases between them.

The chain recombines TRBV11-2 with TRBJ2-5; D might be TRBD1 (6 bases). The CDR3 totals 15 residues. With 1 base removed from V and 5 bases from J, the gap between germline ends came to 14 bases. Germline V lookup: CDR1 SGHAT, CDR2 FQNNGV. The CDR3 loop reads CASSLGPGQGETQYF. The CDR3 coding sequence is TGTGCCAGCAGCTTAGGCCCGGGTCAGGGGGAGACCCAGTACTTC.

V is TRBV5-1 and J is TRBJ1-6, with unresolved D. The V and J ends lost 8 bases and 6 bases respectively, with 12 bases between them. The CDR3 extends over 13 amino acids. Germline V gene data show CDR1 as SGHRS and CDR2 as YFSETQ. In nucleotides, the CDR3 is TGCGCCAGTCATGACGGAGGTAATTCACCCCTCCACTTT. It encodes CASHDGGNSPLHF.

This chain uses TRBV5-4 with TRBJ2-3; D is unresolved. CDR1 and CDR2 from the germline V gene are SGHNT and YYREEE (reference sequence). The CDR3 has 13 amino acids. The V end lost 0 bases, the J end lost 4 bases, and 6 bases lay between the germline ends. Here the CDR3 DNA reads TGTGCCAGCAGCTTGGATTTAGCAGATACGCAGTATTTT. Protein: CASSLDLADTQYF.

The rearrangement joins TRBV5-1 to TRBJ1-4; 9 nucleotides match TRBD1. The CDR3 runs 15 residues. V was clipped by 3 bases and J by 7 bases; unmatched bases: 7. CDR1 is SGHRS and CDR2 is YFSETQ in the germline V gene. CDR3 sequence reads: CASSSTGGLGEKLFF. The CDR3 bases are TGCGCCAGCAGCTCAACAGGGGGCTTGGGTGAAAAACTGTTTTTT. The whole variable domain, filled in from reference TRBV5-1 and TRBJ1-4, reads KAGVTQTPRYLIKTRGQQVTLSCSPISGHRSVSWYQQTPGQGLQFLFEYFSETQRNKGNFPGRFSGRQFSNSRSEMNVSTLELGDSALYLCASSSTGGLGEKLFFGSGTQLSVL.

The V and J genes are TRBV5-4 and TRBJ1-3; D call uncertain. This CDR3 has 16 amino acids. V was cut by 0 bases and J by 4 bases, with 14 bases left in between. Germline CDR1 and CDR2: SGHNT and YYREEE (reference sequence). CDR3 sequence (DNA): TGTGCCAGCAGCTTGGAGGCAGGTTTCGGGGGAAACACCATATATTTT. This encodes CASSLEAGFGGNTIYF.